This T cell receptor beta chain was identified in a study of T-cell memory formation after mild COVID-19. The germline V gene has CDR1 SGHAT and CDR2 FQNNGV. The CDR3 is 14 amino acids. Trimming removed 4 bases at V and 9 bases at J, with 13 bases between. MiXCR, applied by TCRdb to the 5' RACE reads, yields one record per CDR3 protein. This table has hundreds of thousands of distinct CDR3 sequences, approximately 15% appearing once. This clonotype was observed a few times. Likely a read error: the CDR3 ends without its conserved phenylalanine or tryptophan. J is TRBJ1-6 and V is TRBV11-2; D is perhaps TRBD1 (5 bases). Sequencing was performed on PBMCs or a T cell subset sorted from them (not recorded which). The clonotype originates from a man in his late teens or twenties who had mild COVID-19 (a few samples of this study predate the infection). Cell type and time point are not known. DNA for the CDR3: TGTGCCAGCAGCTCGATCCTTAGGGGTTCACCCCTCCACCTT. Translated: CASSSILRGSPLHL.